One TCR beta chain is described in this entry. The antigen it binds to is not known. Per-base qualities were not stored, and no clone one base away is much larger. The entry originates in a study of shared clonotypes between healthy human individuals (TCRdb year 2020). Study-level background: A couple of women and a few men aged 18 to 49 years were included in the cohort. For each donor, three plates each were used for CD4 naive and CD4 memory, two plates were used for CD8 naive, and one plate was used for CD8 memory. To estimate repertoire size and how much clonotype sharing occurs between individuals, the study deeply sequenced the blood TCR repertoires of several healthy adults. To increase sequencing depth and limit assay-specific biases, TCR repertoire library preparation and sequencing were carried out by different laboratories using diverse techniques. Between about 0.8 and 9 billion PBMCs per donor were obtained by leukapheresis.

Broader findings and caveats from the paper: The genetic and exposure-history diversity represented was limited by the small number of donors. Naive subsets generally had larger estimated clonotype richness than memory subsets. Clonotypes shared by all four sorted-subset donors showed higher generation probabilities than non-shared clonotypes. Rarefaction of sorted-subset datasets indicated incomplete sequencing despite the large sequencing depth. Sampling was limited to blood, and TCR repertoires in tissue likely differ from TCR repertoires in blood. Based on pairwise subsampling, the degree of clonotype sharing among donors was expected to be affected by sequencing depth. Sharing across a few donors was observed for 4.5% to 6.5% of naive CD4, about 4% of naive CD8, over 2% of memory CD4, and about 0.38% of memory CD8 clonotypes.

Using the deep immunoSEQ assay, multiplex PCR amplified TCR CDR3 regions from genomic DNA. Genomic DNA extracted from each cell subset was distributed evenly over all wells of several immunoSEQ 96-well plates, and each plate served as one replicate. For sorted subsets, 200 to 250 ng of genomic DNA, equivalent to around 31,000 T cell genomes, went into each replicate PCR. Purified libraries were measured with a Qubit 3.0 fluorometer, size-checked on a Bioanalyzer 2100, and measured again with the KAPA Library Quantification kit. Every immunoSEQ 96-well plate was sequenced on a dedicated single-read 150-cycle Illumina NextSeq 550 flow cell. In the source study's methods: Because the immunoSEQ output included only junctional sequences and no quality scores, the filtering could not be the same as the filtering used for full-length reads. Sequences were annotated with PyIR, a Python wrapper for IgBLAST v1.9, using IMGT germline references to assign V/J genes and CDR3. Reads with weak V/J assignments (E-value above 1e-6), missing CDR3, stop codons, out-of-frame junctions, or ambiguous translated residues were removed. A V3J clonotype was defined by an identical inferred V gene, J gene, and CDR3 amino acid sequence. Percentage overlap between repertoires was computed as shared unique clonotypes divided by the size of the smaller repertoire. Repertoire richness was assessed with RTK rarefaction, the Chao1 estimator, and Recon v2.1 estimates of unobserved clonotypes. Generation probabilities for all TCRbeta clonotypes obtained by the gDNA method from a handful of donors were computed using OLGA. TCRdb provides this immuneACCESS table in a form limited to in-frame rearrangements. Some clones are lacking; in checked studies, under half of them reflect an unresolved V gene, and why the rest are absent is not known. V and J calls and clone size are as listed in that table; D and trimming were resolved from the DNA. The sample yields over a million clones; around 98% were counted once. The leading ten clones occupy less than 0.55% of the sample.

Donors were healthy HIV-negative adults with no recently reported acute infections or vaccinations. Every donor was a Caucasian adult living in Nashville, Tennessee, USA. Magnetic negative selection was used to enrich CD4+ T cells, after which naive cells were positively selected on CD45RA and the negative fraction became the memory subset. Blood was collected by leukapheresis, and PBMCs were isolated by Ficoll-Histopaque density gradient centrifugation and then cryopreserved in liquid nitrogen vapor phase. Purity and quantity of every magnetically sorted T cell population were checked by analytical flow cytometry. Genomic DNA was isolated from each sorted fraction and quantified by UV absorbance on a Nanodrop 2000c. V ends up 3 bases short and J 14 bases short, with an unmatched junction base count of 13. The CDR3 runs 14 amino acids, cysteine and phenylalanine included. CDR3 DNA only is kept here, 42 bases in frame from base 1. Based on the germline V gene, the CDR1 and CDR2 sequences are SGHVS and FQNEAQ.

The TCR comes from a man younger than 45 in good health. Sequenced sample: naive CD4+ T cells sorted from blood. The sample's cell subset or site label, in plain terms: CD45RA+ positively selected. This chain is built from TRBV7-8 and TRBJ2-1; 7 nucleotides in the junction match TRBD2. The base sequence is TGTGCCAGCAGCTTGGGTTTGGGGGGGTTATGGGAGTTCTTC. Protein translation: CASSLGLGGLWEFF.